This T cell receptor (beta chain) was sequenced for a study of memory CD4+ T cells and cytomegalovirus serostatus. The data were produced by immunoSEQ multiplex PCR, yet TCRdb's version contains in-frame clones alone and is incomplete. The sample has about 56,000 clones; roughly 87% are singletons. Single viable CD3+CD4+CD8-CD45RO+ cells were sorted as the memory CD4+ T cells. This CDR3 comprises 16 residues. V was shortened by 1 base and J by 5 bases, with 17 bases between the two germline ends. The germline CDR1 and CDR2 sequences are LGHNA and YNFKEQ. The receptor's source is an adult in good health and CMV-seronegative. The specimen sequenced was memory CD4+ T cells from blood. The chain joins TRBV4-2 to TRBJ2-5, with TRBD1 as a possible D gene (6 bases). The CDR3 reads CASSQVPVGARETQYF. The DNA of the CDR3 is TGTGCCAGCAGCCAAGTTCCAGTGGGGGCGCGCGAGACCCAGTACTTC.